This T cell receptor beta chain stems from a study of T-cell reconstitution after alpha-beta-depleted transplantation in children. This clonotype was recorded many times. Using unique molecular identifiers, the investigators prepared the TCRbeta library. TCRdb passed the PCR reads through MiXCR, listing each CDR3 protein once. The table has more than 200,000 distinct CDR3 sequences, 9.7% seen once; the top ten hold about 4.9%. V gave up 2 bases and J gave up 6 bases, with 10 bases separating them. The CDR3 has 13 residues. Germline CDR1 is SEHNR and CDR2 is FQNEAQ (reference sequence). The source material was PBMCs from the stem cell graft donor, sampled from the stem cell graft. V gene TRBV7-9 combines with J gene TRBJ1-2; D possibly corresponds to TRBD1 (6 bases). This clonotype was sampled from a human donor who donated a stem cell graft to a child with SCID. CDR3 coding DNA: TGTGCCAGCAGCTTATCAGGGGTGGATGGCTACACCTTC. Its protein is CASSLSGVDGYTF.